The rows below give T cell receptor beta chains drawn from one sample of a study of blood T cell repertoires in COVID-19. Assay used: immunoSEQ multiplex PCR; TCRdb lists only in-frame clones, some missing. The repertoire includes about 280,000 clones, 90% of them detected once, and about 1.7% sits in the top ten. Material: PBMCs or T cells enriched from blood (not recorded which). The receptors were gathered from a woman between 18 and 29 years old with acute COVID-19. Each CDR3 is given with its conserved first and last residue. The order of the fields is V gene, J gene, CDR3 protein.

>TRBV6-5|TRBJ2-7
CASRSGGRTYEQYF
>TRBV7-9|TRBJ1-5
CASSLDRGSFINQPQHF
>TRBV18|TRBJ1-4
CASSPSISGEKLFF
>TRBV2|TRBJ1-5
CASSEGGDRVQPQHF
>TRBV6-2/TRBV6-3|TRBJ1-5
CASSRIQGNSNQPQHF
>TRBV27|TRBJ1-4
CASSIDREGEKLFF
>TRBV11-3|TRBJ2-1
CASSSRVNNEQFF
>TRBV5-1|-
CASSRGIMTGIGGNTIYF
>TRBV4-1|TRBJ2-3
CASSQEPLLAASTDTQYF
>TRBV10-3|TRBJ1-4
CAISGGQSNEKLFF
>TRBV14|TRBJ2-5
CASRTMGQETQYF
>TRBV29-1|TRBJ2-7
CSVEGDREDYEQYF
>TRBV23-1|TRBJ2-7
CASRRTGVDLYEQYF
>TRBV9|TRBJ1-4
CASSVTDRERGWVFF
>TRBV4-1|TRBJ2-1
CASSQGRDRGLNEQFF
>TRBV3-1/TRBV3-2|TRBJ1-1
CASSQAQQGPRIAFF
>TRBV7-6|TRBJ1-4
CASSPWTVERSELFF
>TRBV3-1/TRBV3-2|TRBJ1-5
CASSLGQGRFQPQHF
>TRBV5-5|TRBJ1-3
CASRRVPGNTIYF
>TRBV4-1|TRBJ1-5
CASSQDGGTVNQPQHF
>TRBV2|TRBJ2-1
CASSWTGVNNEQFF
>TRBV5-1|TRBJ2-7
CASSLVVSSGSVGNEQYF
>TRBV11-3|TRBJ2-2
CASSFLTNTGELFF
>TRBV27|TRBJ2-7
CASSSLGEQYF
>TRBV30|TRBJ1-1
CAWSVGQGNTEAFF
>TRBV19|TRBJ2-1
CASSRITSRPYNEQFF
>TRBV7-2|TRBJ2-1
CASSLGGGNEQFF